This passage covers 31 T cell receptor beta chains from one sample sequenced in a study of cytomegalovirus exposure and HLA in healthy donors. The study ran its PCR with 60 Vbeta and 13 Jbeta primers. Sequencing used immunoSEQ multiplex PCR; TCRdb keeps in-frame clones, though not all of them. The table has 50,000 or so clones, about 67% seen once. Material for sequencing was PBMCs. The source is a man aged 40-55 years in good health and CMV-seropositive.

The J gene is TRBJ1-1, the V gene TRBV27; 7 bases match TRBD1. V gave up 8 bases and J gave up 4 bases; unmatched junction bases: 7. The CDR3 has 13 amino acids. Germline assignment: CDR1 MNHEY and CDR2 SMNVEV (reference sequence). The CDR3 DNA follows: TGTGCCAGCGCGACAGGGATGGTCACTGAAGCTTTCTTT. This translates into CASATGMVTEAFF.

V gene TRBV23-1 combines with J gene TRBJ1-2; D may be TRBD1 (5 bases). TRBV23-1 is an ORF, with its function uncertain. V was shortened by 0 bases and J by 7 bases, with 12 bases between the two germline ends. The CDR3 has 14 residues. CDR3 in DNA: TGCGCCAGCAGTCAATCGCCAGGGCCTTGTGGCTACACCTTC. Protein: CASSQSPGPCGYTF.

A remark on this clone: One junction end does not reproduce the germline sequence, and a read error may be involved. The CDR3 DNA reads TGTGCTAGCAGCTCGAGCGGGGGGACAGATACGCAGTATTTT. It codes for CASSSSGGTDTQYF. The J gene is TRBJ2-3, the V gene TRBV7-7; 9 nucleotides align to TRBD2. CDR3 size: 14 residues. Germline V gene data show CDR1 as SSHAT and CDR2 as FNYEAQ (reference sequence).

The chain uses TRBV7-2 and TRBJ2-3; 7 nucleotides align to TRBD1. This CDR3 contains 15 residues. Germline values: CDR1 SGHTA, CDR2 FQGNSA. V lost 5 bases and J lost 1; bases outside the gene matches: 6. In nucleotides, the CDR3 is TGTGCCAGCAGCCCAACAGGGGACCGCACAGATACGCAGTATTTT. Translated: CASSPTGDRTDTQYF.

There are a few counts of this clone. V usage is TRBV4-1 and J usage is TRBJ1-6; D is uncertain. CDR3 size: 12 residues. Germline V gives CDR1 MGHRA, CDR2 YSYEKL. The V and J ends lost 4 bases and 10 bases respectively, with 8 bases between them. As DNA, the CDR3 is TGCGCCAGCAGCCGCCCGGGGTCACCCCTCCACTTT. This translates into CASSRPGSPLHF.

This chain links TRBV29-1 with TRBJ1-5; the D gene is possibly TRBD1 (5 bases). The CDR3 sequence is 13 residues long. Trimming shortened V by 4 bases and J by 0 bases, and 7 bases separated the two germline ends. CDR1 and CDR2 from the germline V gene are SQVTM and ANQGSEA. The CDR3 bases are TGCAGCGTTGGACAGAATAGCAATCAGCCCCAGCATTTT. This sequence encodes CSVGQNSNQPQHF.

The chain joins TRBV5-1 to TRBJ1-1, with D uncertain. Germline V gives CDR1 SGHRS, CDR2 YFSETQ. V lost 2 bases and J 2 bases, leaving 7 bases between the germline ends. CDR3 length: 13 amino acids. CDR3 coding DNA: TGCGCCAGCAGCTTTGACACTAACACTGAAGCTTTCTTT. The encoded protein is CASSFDTNTEAFF.

This rearrangement joins TRBV13 to TRBJ2-7; the D is unclear. CDR1 is PRHDT, CDR2 FYEKMQ, per germline (reference sequence). V shed 1 base and J shed 1 base, with 8 bases lying between them. This CDR3 contains 14 residues. CDR3 residues: CASSLEPTSYEQYF. The CDR3 nucleotides are TGTGCCAGCAGCTTAGAGCCGACATCCTACGAGCAGTACTTC. The full variable domain, completed using reference TRBV13 and TRBJ2-7, is AAGVIQSPRHLIKEKRETATLKCYPIPRHDTVYWYQQGPGQDPQFLISFYEKMQSDKGSIPDRFSAQQFSDYHSELNMSSLELGDSALYFCASSLEPTSYEQYFGPGTRLTVT.

The chain has TRBV7-2 and TRBJ1-5; 9 nucleotides agree with TRBD1. Germline V gives CDR1 SGHTA, CDR2 FQGNSA. Trimming cost V 4 bases and J 4 bases; bases outside gene matches: 2. The CDR3 runs to 14 residues. The CDR3 reads CASSSGQGNQPQHF. The CDR3 DNA sequence: TGTGCCAGCAGCTCGGGACAGGGAAATCAGCCCCAGCATTTT.

The chain's CDR3 is CASSRRDRAQYGYTF. CDR3 DNA sequence: TGTGCCAGTAGTCGCCGGGACAGGGCACAATATGGCTACACCTTC. This chain uses TRBV19 with TRBJ1-2, with 9 bases aligning to TRBD1. Germline trimming cut 5 bases from V and 5 bases from J; bases unmatched to any gene: 9. The CDR3 extends over 15 amino acids. Germline CDR1 is LNHDA and CDR2 is SQIVND (reference sequence).

The genes are TRBV7-3 and TRBJ1-1; D is unresolved. V dropped 3 bases and J dropped 0 bases, with 11 bases sitting between them. The CDR3 sequence is 15 residues long. Germline V gene data show CDR1 as SGHTA and CDR2 as FQGTGA. The CDR3 loop is CASSFGTGVNTEAFF. The DNA for the CDR3 is TGTGCCAGCAGCTTTGGCACCGGGGTGAACACTGAAGCTTTCTTT.

CDR3: CASSQAYPWANEQFF. CDR3 nucleotide sequence: TGCGCCAGCAGCCAAGCCTACCCTTGGGCCAATGAGCAGTTCTTC. This chain uses TRBV4-1 with TRBJ2-1; no clear D. This CDR3 has 15 residues. Germline lookup yields CDR1 MGHRA and CDR2 YSYEKL. V was pared by 1 base and J by 6 bases, with 13 bases between.

This chain joins TRBV6-5 and TRBJ2-5; 7 bases are shared with TRBD1. J lost 5 bases, V lost 7 bases, and 7 bases had no gene match. CDR3 size: 13 residues. The germline gives CDR1 MNHEY, CDR2 SVGAGI. CDR3 DNA: TGTGCCAGCAAACCGACAGGGTTGGAGACCCAGTACTTC. Amino acids: CASKPTGLETQYF.

There are a few counts of this clone. CDR3 in DNA: TGCGCCAGCAGCTACGGACAGCCCGCAGAGGGGGAAAAACTGTTTTTT. Its translation is CASSYGQPAEGEKLFF. The V and J genes are TRBV5-1 and TRBJ1-4; perhaps TRBD1 as D (6 bases). CDR1 and CDR2 (germline): SGHRS, YFSETQ. V shed 3 bases and J shed 8 bases, with 20 bases lying between them. The CDR3 sequence is 16 residues long.

This clone has a handful of counts. This sequence joins TRBV13 and TRBJ2-3, with 11 bases matching TRBD2. CDR3 length equals 17 residues. Germline V gene lookup returns CDR1 PRHDT and CDR2 FYEKMQ (reference sequence). V trimming: 5 bases; J trimming: 0 bases; junction bases outside the gene matches: 7. DNA for the CDR3: TGTGCCAGCAGCGAGACTAGCGGGGTGGCTAGCACAGATACGCAGTATTTT. This translates into CASSETSGVASTDTQYF. The whole variable domain, filled in from reference TRBV13 and TRBJ2-3, reads AAGVIQSPRHLIKEKRETATLKCYPIPRHDTVYWYQQGPGQDPQFLISFYEKMQSDKGSIPDRFSAQQFSDYHSELNMSSLELGDSALYFCASSETSGVASTDTQYFGPGTRLTVL.

V and J are TRBV5-6 and TRBJ2-5; weak D call: TRBD1 (6 bases). The J call is uncertain, as TRBJ2-7 better fits the DNA end. The CDR3 is made up of 13 amino acids. Per the germline V gene, CDR1 is SGHDT and CDR2 is YYEEEE. Written as DNA, the CDR3 is TGTGCCAGCAGAACAACAGGGAGCTACGAGCAGTACTTC. Protein product: CASRTTGSYEQYF.

The chain has TRBV5-1 and TRBJ1-6, with TRBD1 identical over 8 bases. Germline values: CDR1 SGHRS, CDR2 YFSETQ. The length of the CDR3 is 14 residues. Trimming removed 4 bases from V and 7 bases from J; junction bases left unmatched: 4. The CDR3 here is CASSLTGVNSPLHF. DNA of the CDR3: TGCGCCAGCAGCCTGACAGGGGTCAATTCACCCCTCCACTTT.

V and J are TRBV2 and TRBJ1-1, with 7 bases matching TRBD1. The J segment lost 0 bases and the V segment lost 7 bases, leaving 5 bases of the junction unmatched. This CDR3 is built from 14 residues. Germline V CDR1 and CDR2: SNHLY, FYNNEI. CDR3 in DNA: TGTGCCAGCACGCTGGGACAGATGAACACTGAAGCTTTCTTT. Translation: CASTLGQMNTEAFF.

The rearrangement joins TRBV6-6 to TRBJ1-1, with TRBD1 as a possible D gene (5 bases). The CDR3 totals 15 residues. Germline-derived CDR1 and CDR2 are MNHNY and SVGAGI (reference sequence). The germline V and J ends were trimmed by 4 bases and 2 bases, with 14 bases remaining between them. The CDR3 DNA sequence: TGTGCCAGCAGTTCCTCAGGACACCCTAACACTGAAGCTTTCTTT. This translates into CASSSSGHPNTEAFF.

The rearrangement joins TRBV4-3 to TRBJ1-6; D is unclear. Germline V gene sequence: CDR1 LGHNA, CDR2 YSLEER. V was pared by 0 bases and J by 8 bases, with 11 bases between. The CDR3 extends over 15 amino acids. CDR3 sequence (DNA): TGCGCCAGCAGCCAAGATCCGGGTAGATATTCACCCCTCCACTTT. Its translation is CASSQDPGRYSPLHF.

There are a few counts of this clone. The V and J genes are TRBV6-5 and TRBJ1-1; unclear D gene. Germline CDR1 reads MNHEY; CDR2 reads SVGAGI. Between the trimmed V and J ends, which lost 0 bases and 0 bases, there was a span of 8 bases. There are 15 residues in the CDR3. This CDR3 reads CASSYSWSMNTEAFF. CDR3 bases: TGTGCCAGCAGTTACTCGTGGAGCATGAACACTGAAGCTTTCTTT.

The rearrangement links TRBV6-5 to TRBJ1-1; TRBD1 agrees at 7 bases. V trimming: 2 bases; J trimming: 1 base; junction bases outside the gene matches: 4. CDR3 length: 15 residues. CDR1 MNHEY and CDR2 SVGAGI come from the germline V gene. In nucleotides, the CDR3 is TGTGCCAGCAGTTACGTAGACAGGGAGAACACTGAAGCTTTCTTT. Translation gives CASSYVDRENTEAFF.

This chain links TRBV9 with TRBJ2-3; 7 nucleotides agree with TRBD2. The V gene end was trimmed by 5 bases and the J gene end by 4 bases; junction bases not matched to a gene: 1. In germline, CDR1 is SGDLS, CDR2 YYNGEE. There are 12 residues in the CDR3. The CDR3 DNA reads TGTGCCAGCAGGGGGGGGGCAGATACGCAGTATTTT. Translated, it gives CASRGGADTQYF.

V and J are TRBV5-1 and TRBJ2-5; 8 nucleotides align to TRBD2. The CDR3 spans 15 residues. Looked up from germline, CDR1 is SGHRS and CDR2 is YFSETQ. Losses at the gene ends were 4 bases for V and 5 bases for J; bases not matched to a gene: 10. The CDR3 DNA sequence: TGCGCCAGCAGCCCTTTGGCGGGGGGCCCGGAGACCCAGTACTTC. The encoded protein is CASSPLAGGPETQYF.

This clone showed up just once. V is TRBV5-1 and J is TRBJ2-2, with a weak D call TRBD2 (6 bases). The ends were cut back, 4 bases at V and 7 bases at J, with 14 bases in the middle. CDR3 length: 14 amino acids. CDR1 is SGHRS and CDR2 is YFSETQ in the germline V gene. CDR3: CASSRAEGNGELFF. The DNA for the CDR3 is TGCGCCAGCAGCCGAGCGGAGGGGAACGGGGAGCTGTTTTTT. Full variable domain (rest looked up from reference TRBV5-1 and TRBJ2-2): KAGVTQTPRYLIKTRGQQVTLSCSPISGHRSVSWYQQTPGQGLQFLFEYFSETQRNKGNFPGRFSGRQFSNSRSEMNVSTLELGDSALYLCASSRAEGNGELFFGEGSRLTVL.

The chain links TRBV7-3 to TRBJ1-6; tentative D call: TRBD1 (6 bases). Germline CDR1 and CDR2: SGHTA and FQGTGA. Trimming shortened V by 1 base and J by 6 bases, and 10 bases separated the two germline ends. CDR3 length: 15 amino acids. This chain's CDR3 is CASSLRSRGNSPLHF. Here the CDR3 DNA reads TGTGCCAGCAGCTTAAGGTCCAGGGGTAATTCACCCCTCCACTTT.

This chain links TRBV7-2 with TRBJ2-5, with TRBD1 matching over 7 bases. Germline values: CDR1 SGHTA, CDR2 FQGNSA. The CDR3 contains 12 residues. V shed 7 bases and J 5 bases; nucleotides not matched to a gene: 4. The CDR3 spells CASMSRGETQYF. The DNA for the CDR3 is TGTGCCAGCATGTCCAGGGGGGAGACCCAGTACTTC.

The chain is built from TRBV25-1 and TRBJ2-5; the match to TRBD1 covers 8 bases. The CDR3 has 14 residues. The V gene's germline CDR1 is MGHDK and CDR2 SYGVNS. V shed 6 bases, J shed 5 bases, and the junction held 8 bases outside the gene matches. CDR3 nucleotides: TGTGCCAGCAGGGACAGGGTAACCGGGGAGACCCAGTACTTC. As protein: CASRDRVTGETQYF.

The J gene is TRBJ2-1, the V gene TRBV11-2, with 9 bases identical to TRBD1. V lost 4 bases and J lost 9; bases outside the gene matches: 7. This CDR3 contains 14 residues. Germline V lookup: CDR1 SGHAT, CDR2 FQNNGV. The CDR3: CASSSTGGWAEQFF. In DNA, the CDR3 is TGTGCCAGCAGCTCTACAGGGGGCTGGGCTGAGCAGTTCTTC. The full variable domain, with the rest looked up from reference TRBV11-2 and TRBJ2-1, is EAGVAQSPRYKIIEKRQSVAFWCNPISGHATLYWYQQILGQGPKLLIQFQNNGVVDDSQLPKDRFSAERLKGVDSTLKIQPAKLEDSAVYLCASSSTGGWAEQFFGPGTRLTVL.

This clone was found a few times. J is TRBJ1-4 and V is TRBV25-1; D is possibly TRBD1 (5 bases). The V end was cut by 1 base, the J end by 8 bases, with 11 bases between. The germline V gene has CDR1 MGHDK and CDR2 SYGVNS. The CDR3 spans 14 residues. CDR3: CASSEWGGTEKLFF. The CDR3 coding sequence is TGTGCCAGCAGTGAATGGGGGGGGACCGAAAAACTGTTTTTT.

This clone has only a few counts. The rearrangement links TRBV7-9 to TRBJ1-1, with D tentatively TRBD1 (5 bases). V was trimmed by 6 bases and J by 0 bases, leaving 8 bases between them. The CDR3 consists of 13 residues. Germline-derived CDR1 and CDR2 are SEHNR and FQNEAQ (reference sequence). CDR3 amino acids: CASRIGVNTEAFF. In DNA form, the CDR3 reads TGTGCCAGCAGGATAGGGGTGAACACTGAAGCTTTCTTT.